This note documents a single TCR beta chain sequence. Some clones are missing from TCRdb's copy, which holds only in-frame ones; the method was immunoSEQ multiplex PCR. Among more than 95,000 clones listed, 85% to 95% were seen once. This sample stems from a study of control samples from healthy donors and cancer patients. With 5 bases removed from V and 7 bases from J, the gap between germline ends came to 9 bases. The CDR3 loop spans 11 amino acids. CDR1 and CDR2 (germline): MNHEY, SVGAGI. Sequenced input: PBMCs. This clonotype originated in a man older than 75 with head and neck cancer. This rearrangement joins TRBV6-5 to TRBJ2-7, with D possibly matching TRBD1 (5 bases). The DNA for the CDR3 is TGTGCCAGCAGTCGAGCAGGGGAGCAGTACTTC. Encoded protein: CASSRAGEQYF.